This T cell receptor beta chain is from a study of blood T cell repertoires in COVID-19. Study in general: Donors in the United States, Italy and Spain gave samples during acute or convalescent COVID-19. Sources were T cells, B-cell-depleted T cells, or PBMCs; the material itself was cDNA or gDNA.

As processed by the authors: Reference gene primer amplification gave nucleated cell count estimates. Produced via immunoSEQ multiplex PCR; TCRdb's table is partial and in-frame only. The D gene and trimming were derived from the DNA, and the V and J assignments and clone size from that table. The sample has around 270,000 clones, 86% seen once; the top ten hold about 10%. This clone appeared a few times. CDR3 length equals 14 residues. The germline V gene encodes CDR1 LNHDA and CDR2 SQIVND (reference sequence). Trimming shortened V by 2 bases and J by 8 bases, and 13 bases separated the two germline ends.

The sample taken for sequencing was peripheral blood. This receptor was taken from a middle-aged man who had recovered from COVID-19. The gene calls are TRBV19 and TRBJ1-5; D unresolved. This CDR3 is CASSISAGEKPQHF. In DNA form, the CDR3 reads TGTGCCAGTAGTATATCGGCCGGGGAGAAGCCCCAGCATTTT.